What follows describes a single T cell receptor (beta chain). Its binding antigen is unknown. Base qualities are not at hand, and no much larger clone is one base apart. To sequence the TCRbeta CDR3 region, genomic DNA was isolated from the sorted cells. TCRbeta CDR3 regions were sequenced using the immunoSEQ Assay. TCRdb limited this immuneACCESS table to in-frame rearrangements with V and J called. A share of clones is missing; checked studies link under half to unresolved V genes, and the rest is unexplained. A total of 100,000 to 150,000 clones appear in this sample, less than 95% of them only once. The ten top clones hold 0.65% to 0.9% of the sample. The sample comes from a study of OX40 agonist ivuxolimab in advanced cancers. As for the study more broadly: Ivuxolimab was a fully human IgG2 agonistic monoclonal antibody targeting the costimulatory receptor OX40 (CD134). Of the roughly 52 patients in dose escalation, about 20 had hepatocellular carcinoma, approximately 15 had melanoma, 9 had renal cell carcinoma and 9 had head and neck cancer. Intravenous ivuxolimab was administered to patients every 2 weeks at six dose levels: 0.01, 0.1, 0.3, 1.5, 3 and 10 mg/kg. The paper covers the monotherapy dose-escalation part of the phase I ivuxolimab trial, which included N = 52 patients. A male proportion of around 80% and a mean age of around 60 years, ranging from roughly 23 to 90, were recorded for the dose-escalation cohort. Prior anti-PD-1, anti-PD-L1 or anti-CTLA-4 therapy was permitted, and checkpoint inhibitors had been received by 40% to 50% of dose-escalation patients. The purpose of peripheral TCRbeta sequencing was to test whether ivuxolimab changed TCR sequence diversity and led to clonal T-cell expansion. Three dose-escalation patients achieved partial responses, one with hepatocellular carcinoma and two with cutaneous melanoma.

Ends trimmed: V by 2 bases, J by 5 bases; bases unmatched to a gene: 3. The germline V gene specifies SGHRS as CDR1 and YFSETQ as CDR2. Reading from cysteine to phenylalanine, the CDR3 counts 14 amino acids. Only the CDR3 DNA is retained, 42 bases long and in frame from the first base. Study-wide findings and limitations: The antigen specificity of the clonally expanded peripheral T cells was not determined. Clonal expansion of both CD4+ and CD8+ blood T cells was observed from baseline to week 6 at doses 0.1 to 3.0 mg/kg. Partial responders in the 0.1-3.0 mg/kg groups had among the lowest normalized peripheral clonal expansion, especially among CD8+ T cells. Low levels of normalized T-cell clonal expansion were also seen in some nonresponding patients. After ivuxolimab, expanded clones were on average more numerous among CD8+ T cells than among CD4+ T cells.

The trial excluded patients who had a history of autoimmune disease or who were on systemic immunosuppression. Peripheral blood for TCR sequencing was drawn from every dose cohort at baseline, at cycle 4 day 1 and at cycle 7 day 1. The samples were drawn from a first-in-human, open-label, multicenter phase I dose-escalation trial of ivuxolimab. Adults with locally advanced or metastatic melanoma, renal cell carcinoma, hepatocellular carcinoma or head and neck squamous cell carcinoma were enrolled in the trial. CD4+ and CD8+ T cells were sorted separately from peripheral blood before TCR sequencing.

The sequence is built from TRBV5-1 and TRBJ2-7; the junction holds 11 bases that match TRBD2. This specimen was CD4+ or CD8+ T cells sorted from blood, taken in a trial of the OX40 agonist ivuxolimab. The origin of this receptor is an adult with an advanced solid tumor such as melanoma, head and neck, liver or kidney cancer. Here the CDR3 is given as CASSFTSGSHEQYF. The sequenced DNA is TGCGCCAGCAGCTTCACTAGCGGGAGCCACGAGCAGTACTTC.